Listed here are 17 T cell receptor beta chains from one sample, sequenced in a study of T cell therapy after organ transplantation. Sequenced by immunoSEQ multiplex PCR; TCRdb stores in-frame clones only, minus some. The data hold almost 20,000 clones, with 65% to 85% observed a single time. For these receptors, no antigen is known. Time point defined: 4-8 weeks after completion of therapy. The material was CD8+ T cells from blood, obtained after autologous CMV-specific T cell therapy. These receptors came from a human patient who had received a solid organ transplant and had CMV disease. Certain T cells may be donor cells from the graft.

The chain joins TRBV6-1 to TRBJ1-5, with TRBD1 matching 10 bases. This CDR3 comprises 15 residues. The germline CDR1 and CDR2 sequences are MNHNS and SASEGT. V was clipped by 3 bases and J by 6 bases; unmatched bases: 5. The CDR3 DNA is TGTGCCAGCAGTGAGGAGACAGGGGGCGGTCAGCCCCAGCATTTT. Translated, it gives CASSEETGGGQPQHF.

CDR3 bases: TGTGCCAGCTCACCTCCCTATCCACAGCGGCACTACGAGCAGTACTTC. It yields the protein CASSPPYPQRHYEQYF. The V and J genes are TRBV18 and TRBJ2-7; a possible D gene is TRBD2 (5 bases). The CDR3 totals 16 residues. Trimming took off 3 bases at V and 3 bases at J, with 18 bases between the two ends. Germline assignment: CDR1 KGHSH and CDR2 LQKENI.

The chain employs TRBV5-4 and TRBJ1-1, with D maybe TRBD1 (6 bases). The V end lost 5 bases, the J end lost 1 base, and 18 bases lay between the germline ends. Germline-derived CDR1 and CDR2 are SGHNT and YYREEE (reference sequence). CDR3 length: 16 amino acids. The CDR3 loop reads CASRPGQHPKNTEAFF. In DNA form, the CDR3 reads TGTGCCAGCAGACCCGGACAGCACCCAAAGAACACTGAAGCTTTCTTT.

The gene calls are TRBV30 and TRBJ2-3, with D hard to call. This CDR3 has 12 amino acids. V lost 3 bases and J 1 base, leaving 5 bases between the germline ends. CDR1 is GTSNPN and CDR2 is SVGIG in the germline V gene (reference sequence). The CDR3 coding sequence is TGTGCCTGGAGGCCTGGCACAGATACGCAGTATTTT. Residues: CAWRPGTDTQYF.

The V call is TRBV7-9, the J call TRBJ2-1, with D perhaps matching TRBD1 (5 bases). The CDR3 spans 17 residues. Trimming took 1 base from V and 5 from J, leaving 18 bases between them. Germline CDR1 SEHNR, CDR2 FQNEAQ (reference sequence). The CDR3 reads CASSLEGLGFLNNEQFF. CDR3 in DNA: TGTGCCAGCAGCTTAGAGGGGTTGGGATTTCTCAACAATGAGCAGTTCTTC.

The V and J genes are TRBV19 and TRBJ2-7, with D unclear. This CDR3 region has 15 residues. The V and J ends lost 3 bases and 2 bases respectively, with 14 bases between them. Germline V gives CDR1 LNHDA, CDR2 SQIVND (reference sequence). CDR3 residues: CASSMGGYLAYEQYF. The CDR3 DNA is TGTGCCAGTAGTATGGGTGGGTACTTAGCCTACGAGCAGTACTTC.

The chain joins TRBV4-1 to TRBJ2-7; D gene unclear. Trimming pared 1 base from V and 2 bases from J, leaving 12 bases between. This CDR3 is built from 15 residues. CDR1 MGHRA and CDR2 YSYEKL come from the germline V gene. The CDR3 DNA is TGCGCCAGCAGCCAAGGGCCAGCCAGTACCTACGAGCAGTACTTC. This gives the protein CASSQGPASTYEQYF.

The chain carries TRBV6-4 and TRBJ2-6; perhaps D is TRBD1 or TRBD2 (5 bases each). CDR3 length: 16 amino acids. Germline V gene data show CDR1 as MRHNA and CDR2 as SNTAGT. Trimming removed 6 bases from V and 4 bases from J, with 16 bases in between. CDR3 region: CASSAYGGAGANVLTF. Written as DNA, the CDR3 is TGTGCCAGCAGCGCCTATGGGGGTGCCGGGGCCAACGTCCTGACTTTC.

A few counts support this clone. V is TRBV6-1 and J is TRBJ1-4; tentative D call: TRBD1 (5 bases). The germline V gene has CDR1 MNHNS and CDR2 SASEGT. Deletions cut 2 bases from V and 10 bases from J, with 14 bases between. CDR3 length equals 14 residues. The CDR3 region has the DNA TGTGCCAGCAGTGAACTACCAACGGGGGGAAAACTGTTTTTT. Translating gives CASSELPTGGKLFF.

The chain is built from TRBV7-9 and TRBJ2-1; a weak D match, TRBD1 (5 bases). This CDR3 region has 13 residues. V shed 3 bases and J shed 4 bases, with 7 bases lying between them. Germline CDR1 reads SEHNR; CDR2 reads FQNEAQ (reference sequence). The CDR3 coding sequence is TGTGCCAGCAGCTTGGACACTTACAATGAGCAGTTCTTC. Translation: CASSLDTYNEQFF.

The chain employs TRBV7-2 and TRBJ1-5, with a possible D match to TRBD1 (6 bases). Trimming left V 6 bases short and J 0 bases short, with 18 bases between. The CDR3 sequence is 17 residues long. Germline values: CDR1 SGHTA, CDR2 FQGNSA. The DNA for the CDR3 is TGTGCCAGCAGGGCCGGGAGGGAGGGGGATAGCAATCAGCCCCAGCATTTT. Residues: CASRAGREGDSNQPQHF.

V usage is TRBV4-3 and J usage is TRBJ2-1, with D perhaps matching TRBD1 or TRBD2 (5 bases each). Per the germline V gene, CDR1 is LGHNA and CDR2 is YSLEER. This CDR3 is built from 15 residues. V was shortened by 2 bases and J by 4 bases, with 12 bases between the two germline ends. CDR3 bases: TGCGCCAGCAGCCAAACCGGGACGGATTACAATGAGCAGTTCTTC. Encoded protein: CASSQTGTDYNEQFF.

The chain's CDR3 is CASSPGTGEQYF. The CDR3 DNA sequence: TGTGCCAGCAGCCCCGGGACCGGAGAGCAGTACTTC. The chain is built from TRBV27 and TRBJ2-7; possibly TRBD1 or TRBD2 for D (5 bases each). Between the trimmed V and J ends, which lost 6 bases and 7 bases, there was a span of 13 bases. The CDR3 runs to 12 residues. Germline V gene data show CDR1 as MNHEY and CDR2 as SMNVEV (reference sequence).

The gene calls are TRBV18 and TRBJ2-1; D may be TRBD1 (6 bases). Germline lookup yields CDR1 KGHSH and CDR2 LQKENI. This CDR3 is built from 13 residues. Between the trimmed V and J ends, which lost 5 bases and 8 bases, there was a span of 13 bases. This CDR3 reads CASSSLKGDEQFF. The CDR3 region has the DNA TGTGCCAGCTCATCCTTGAAGGGGGATGAGCAGTTCTTC.

This rearrangement joins TRBV4-3 to TRBJ2-7; 9 nucleotides align to TRBD2. Germline trimming cut 4 bases from V and 0 bases from J; bases unmatched to any gene: 13. This CDR3 is built from 18 residues. Germline CDR1 and CDR2: LGHNA and YSLEER. CDR3 coding DNA: TGCGCCAGCAGCCGAGTAGCGGGGGAGGACAGCCGCTCCTACGAGCAGTACTTC. Its protein is CASSRVAGEDSRSYEQYF.

J is TRBJ2-2 and V is TRBV7-9; D not resolved. Trimming took off 7 bases at V and 1 base at J, with 16 bases between the two ends. Germline CDR1 SEHNR, CDR2 FQNEAQ (reference sequence). The CDR3 loop spans 16 amino acids. The CDR3: CASTLPYRENTGELFF. In DNA form, the CDR3 reads TGTGCCAGCACCCTGCCGTACAGAGAGAACACCGGGGAGCTGTTTTTT.

The chain employs TRBV7-2 and TRBJ2-7, with a possible D match to TRBD2 (5 bases). V lost 3 bases to trimming and J lost 0 bases, with 12 bases between them. CDR1 SGHTA and CDR2 FQGNSA come from the germline V gene. The CDR3 contains 15 residues. The CDR3 DNA follows: TGTGCCAGCAGCTTCGGGGTCGGGTTCTCCTACGAGCAGTACTTC. Amino acid sequence: CASSFGVGFSYEQYF.